This T cell receptor beta chain was documented in a study of Ad26.COV2.S vaccination and SARS-CoV-2 variants. Looking at the study overall: A COV1001 Ad26.COV2.S trial-arm participant provided the sample. The authors gave Ad26.COV2.S intramuscularly, either once or twice 56 days apart.

Study-wide points: The authors reported substantial breadth in spike-specific CD8+ and CD4+ T cell responses after vaccination.

The germline CDR1 and CDR2 sequences are SGHDT and YYEEEE. Trimming pared 4 bases from V and 5 bases from J, leaving 9 bases between. The CDR3 sequence is 13 residues long. Repertoires were generated with immunoSEQ multiplex PCR, while TCRdb's copy carries only in-frame clones and drops some. The data show about 450,000 clones, 85% to 90% seen once. This clone was counted only a few times. The antigen is not known. As for treatment: about 20 received Ad26.COV2.S at low or high dose, single or two shots; five or six received placebo; per-sample allocation not given. Specimen acquisition occurred on day 63 following the initial vaccine or placebo injection.

This specimen was peripheral blood, taken in a trial of Ad26.COV2.S vaccine versus placebo. This sequence joins TRBV5-6 and TRBJ2-2; a possible D gene is TRBD2 (5 bases). The receptor was derived from a person between 18 and 65 years old who received the Ad26.COV2.S COVID-19 vaccine or a placebo. The CDR3 protein is CASSHAGTGELFF. The CDR3, as DNA: TGTGCCAGCAGCCATGCGGGTACCGGGGAGCTGTTTTTT.